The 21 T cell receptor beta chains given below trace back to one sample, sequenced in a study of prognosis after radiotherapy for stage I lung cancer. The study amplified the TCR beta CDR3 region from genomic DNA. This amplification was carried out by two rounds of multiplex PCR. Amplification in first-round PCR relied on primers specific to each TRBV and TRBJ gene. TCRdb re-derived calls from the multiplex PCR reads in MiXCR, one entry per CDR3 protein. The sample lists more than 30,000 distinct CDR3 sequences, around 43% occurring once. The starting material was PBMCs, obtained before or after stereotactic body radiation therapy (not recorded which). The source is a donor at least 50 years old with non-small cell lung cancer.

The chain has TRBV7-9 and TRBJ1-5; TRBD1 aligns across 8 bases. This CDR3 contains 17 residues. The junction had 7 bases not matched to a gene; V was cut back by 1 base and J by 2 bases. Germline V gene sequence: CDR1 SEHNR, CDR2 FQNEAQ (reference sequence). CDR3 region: CASSLVGQGGGNQPQHF. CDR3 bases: TGTGCCAGCAGCTTAGTCGGACAGGGTGGGGGCAATCAGCCCCAGCATTTT. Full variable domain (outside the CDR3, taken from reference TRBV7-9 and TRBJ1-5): DTGVSQNPRHKITKRGQNVTFRCDPISEHNRLYWYRQTLGQGPEFLTYFQNEAQLEKSRLLSDRFSAERPKGSFSTLEIQRTEQGDSAMYLCASSLVGQGGGNQPQHFGDGTRLSIL.

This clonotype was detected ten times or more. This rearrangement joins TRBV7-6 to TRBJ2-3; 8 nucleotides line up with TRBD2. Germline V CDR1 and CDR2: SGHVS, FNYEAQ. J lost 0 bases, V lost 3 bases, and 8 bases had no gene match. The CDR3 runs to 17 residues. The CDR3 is CASSFGPAGASTDTQYF. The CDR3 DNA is TGTGCCAGCAGCTTTGGTCCAGCGGGAGCAAGCACAGATACGCAGTATTTT.

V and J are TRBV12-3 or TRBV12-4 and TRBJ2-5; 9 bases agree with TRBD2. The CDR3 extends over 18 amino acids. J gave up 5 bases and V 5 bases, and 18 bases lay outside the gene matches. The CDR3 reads CASSTMGIAGDPGETQYF. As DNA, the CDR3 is TGTGCCAGCAGTACAATGGGAATAGCGGGGGACCCAGGGGAGACCCAGTACTTC.

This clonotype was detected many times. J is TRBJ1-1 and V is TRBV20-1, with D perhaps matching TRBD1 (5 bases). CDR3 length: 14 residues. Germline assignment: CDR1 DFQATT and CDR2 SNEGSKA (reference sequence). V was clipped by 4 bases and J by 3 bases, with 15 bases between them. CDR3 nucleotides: TGCAGTGCTAATCCAGGGCTCGGGGACACTGAAGCTTTCTTT. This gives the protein CSANPGLGDTEAFF.

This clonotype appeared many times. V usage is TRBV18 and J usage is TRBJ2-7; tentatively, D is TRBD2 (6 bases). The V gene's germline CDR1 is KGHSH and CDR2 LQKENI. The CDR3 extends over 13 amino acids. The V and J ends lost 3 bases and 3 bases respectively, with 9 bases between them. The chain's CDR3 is CASSPGRFYEQYF. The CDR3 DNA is TGTGCCAGCTCACCTGGGAGGTTCTACGAGCAGTACTTC.

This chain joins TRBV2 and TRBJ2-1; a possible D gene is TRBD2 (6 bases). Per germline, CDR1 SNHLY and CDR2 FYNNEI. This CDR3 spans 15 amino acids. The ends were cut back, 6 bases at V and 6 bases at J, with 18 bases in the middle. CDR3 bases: TGTGCCAGCAGCATGGACCGGGACTGGTCCAATGAGCAGTTCTTC. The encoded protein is CASSMDRDWSNEQFF.

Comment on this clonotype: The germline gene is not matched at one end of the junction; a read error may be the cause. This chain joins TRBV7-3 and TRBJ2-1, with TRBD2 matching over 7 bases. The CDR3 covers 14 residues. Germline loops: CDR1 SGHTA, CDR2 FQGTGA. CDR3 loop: CASILTGGLSEQFF. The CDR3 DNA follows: TGTGCCAGCATCTTAACCGGGGGGTTGAGTGAGCAGTTCTTC.

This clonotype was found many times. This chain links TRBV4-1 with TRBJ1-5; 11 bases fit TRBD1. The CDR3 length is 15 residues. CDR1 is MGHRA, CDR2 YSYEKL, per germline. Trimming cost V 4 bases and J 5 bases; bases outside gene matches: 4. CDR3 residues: CASSPWTGGDQPQHF. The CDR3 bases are TGCGCCAGCAGCCCGTGGACAGGGGGCGATCAGCCCCAGCATTTT.

CDR3 nucleotide sequence: TGTGCCAGCAGCTTATCAGCCCATGGGGATACCGGGGAGCTGTTTTTT. Encoded protein: CASSLSAHGDTGELFF. The chain is built from TRBV7-3 and TRBJ2-2; D not certain. Germline V gene sequence: CDR1 SGHTA, CDR2 FQGTGA. This CDR3 has 16 amino acids. Trimming stripped 2 bases from V and 5 bases from J, with 15 bases between.

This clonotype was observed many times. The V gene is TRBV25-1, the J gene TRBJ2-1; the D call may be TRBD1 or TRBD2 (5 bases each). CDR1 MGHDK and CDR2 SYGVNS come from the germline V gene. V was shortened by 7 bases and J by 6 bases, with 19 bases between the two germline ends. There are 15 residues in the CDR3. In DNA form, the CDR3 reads TGTGCCAGCAATTGGGACGGAGCCTCCCGCAATGAGCAGTTCTTC. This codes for CASNWDGASRNEQFF. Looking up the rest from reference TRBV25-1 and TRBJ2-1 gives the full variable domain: EADIYQTPRYLVIGTGKKITLECSQTMGHDKMYWYQQDPGMELHLIHYSYGVNSTEKGDLSSESTVSRIRTEHFPLTLESARPSHTSQYLCASNWDGASRNEQFFGPGTRLTVL.

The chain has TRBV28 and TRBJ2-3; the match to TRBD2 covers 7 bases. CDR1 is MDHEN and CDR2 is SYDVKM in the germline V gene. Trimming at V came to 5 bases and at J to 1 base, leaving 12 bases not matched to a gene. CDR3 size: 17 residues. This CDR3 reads CASSPTLGGRGTDTQYF. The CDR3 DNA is TGTGCCAGCAGTCCTACCCTGGGCGGGAGAGGCACAGATACGCAGTATTTT.

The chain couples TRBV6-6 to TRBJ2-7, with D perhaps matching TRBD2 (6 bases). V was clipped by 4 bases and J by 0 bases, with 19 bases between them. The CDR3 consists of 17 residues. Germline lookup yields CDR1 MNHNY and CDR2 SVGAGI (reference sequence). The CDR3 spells CASSSGLSVVFSYEQYF. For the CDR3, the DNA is TGTGCCAGCAGTTCTGGACTATCGGTAGTGTTCTCCTACGAGCAGTACTTC.

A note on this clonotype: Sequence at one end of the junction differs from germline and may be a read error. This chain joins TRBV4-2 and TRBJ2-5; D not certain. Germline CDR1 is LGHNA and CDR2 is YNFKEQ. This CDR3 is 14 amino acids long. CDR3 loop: CARSQDSRQETQYF. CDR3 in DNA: TGTGCCAGAAGCCAAGATTCGAGGCAAGAGACCCAGTACTTC.

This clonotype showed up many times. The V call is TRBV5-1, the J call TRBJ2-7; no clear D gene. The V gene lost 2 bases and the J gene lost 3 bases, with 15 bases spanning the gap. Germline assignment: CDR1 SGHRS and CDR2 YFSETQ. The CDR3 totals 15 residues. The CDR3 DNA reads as TGCGCCAGCAGCTTAAGACATTCCTCTAGCTACGAGCAGTACTTC. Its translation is CASSLRHSSSYEQYF.

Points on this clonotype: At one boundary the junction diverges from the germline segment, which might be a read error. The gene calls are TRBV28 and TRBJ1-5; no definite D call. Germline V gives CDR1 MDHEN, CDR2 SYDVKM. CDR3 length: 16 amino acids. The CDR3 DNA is TGTGCCAGCAGGCCAGACATGGGCGATAGCAATCAGCCCCATCATTTT. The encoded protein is CASRPDMGDSNQPHHF.

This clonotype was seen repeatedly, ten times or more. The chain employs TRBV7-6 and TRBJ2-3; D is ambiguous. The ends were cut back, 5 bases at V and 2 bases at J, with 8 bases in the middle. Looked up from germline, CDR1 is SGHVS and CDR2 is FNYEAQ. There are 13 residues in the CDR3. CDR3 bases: TGTGCCAGCAGCCTCGGCTACACAGATACGCAGTATTTT. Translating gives CASSLGYTDTQYF.

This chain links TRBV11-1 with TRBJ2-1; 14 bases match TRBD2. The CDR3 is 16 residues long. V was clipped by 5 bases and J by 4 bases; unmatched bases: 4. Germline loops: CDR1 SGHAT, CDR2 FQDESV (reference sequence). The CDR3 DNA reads TGTGCCAGCAGCATTGGGACTAGCGGGAGATACAATGAGCAGTTCTTC. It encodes CASSIGTSGRYNEQFF.

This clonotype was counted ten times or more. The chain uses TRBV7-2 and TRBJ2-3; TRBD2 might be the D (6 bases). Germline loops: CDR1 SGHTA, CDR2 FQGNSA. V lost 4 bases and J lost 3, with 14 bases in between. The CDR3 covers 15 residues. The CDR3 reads CASSSGTFSTDTQYF. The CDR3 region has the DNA TGTGCCAGCAGCTCGGGGACTTTTTCGACAGATACGCAGTATTTT.

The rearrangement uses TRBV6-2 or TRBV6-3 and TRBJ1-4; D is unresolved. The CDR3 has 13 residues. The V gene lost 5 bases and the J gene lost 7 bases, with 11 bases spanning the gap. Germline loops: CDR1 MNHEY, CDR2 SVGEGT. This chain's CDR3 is CASSERGSEKLFF. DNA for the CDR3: TGTGCCAGCAGTGAACGCGGGAGTGAAAAACTGTTTTTT.

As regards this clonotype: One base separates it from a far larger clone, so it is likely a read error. CDR3 coding DNA: TGCGCCAGATCACAGGGAGAGATCCGGAGAGCTTTCTTT. This translates into CARSQGEIRRAFF. The chain combines TRBV10-2 with TRBJ1-6; a possible D gene is TRBD1 (6 bases). With the DNA end fitting TRBJ1-1 better, the J assignment may be wrong. Germline V gene lookup returns CDR1 WSHSY and CDR2 SAAADI. This CDR3 is 13 amino acids long.

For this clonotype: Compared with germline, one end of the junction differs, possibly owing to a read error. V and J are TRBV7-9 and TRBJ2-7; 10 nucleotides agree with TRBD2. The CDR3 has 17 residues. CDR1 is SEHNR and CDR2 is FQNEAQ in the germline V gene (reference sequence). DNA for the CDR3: TGTGCCATCAGCTTAGTCGTTAGCGGGGGGTCCCCATACGAGCAGTACTTC. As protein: CAISLVVSGGSPYEQYF.